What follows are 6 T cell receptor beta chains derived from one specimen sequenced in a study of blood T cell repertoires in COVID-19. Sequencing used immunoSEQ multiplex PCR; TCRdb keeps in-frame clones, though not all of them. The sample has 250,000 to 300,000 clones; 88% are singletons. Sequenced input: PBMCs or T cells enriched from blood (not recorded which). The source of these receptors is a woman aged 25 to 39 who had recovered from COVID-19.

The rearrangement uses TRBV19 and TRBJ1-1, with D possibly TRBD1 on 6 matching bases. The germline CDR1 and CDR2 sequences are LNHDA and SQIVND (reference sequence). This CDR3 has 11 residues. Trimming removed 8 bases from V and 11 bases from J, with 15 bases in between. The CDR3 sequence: CASEDRSGAFF. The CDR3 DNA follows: TGTGCCAGTGAGGACAGAAGCGGCGCTTTCTTT.

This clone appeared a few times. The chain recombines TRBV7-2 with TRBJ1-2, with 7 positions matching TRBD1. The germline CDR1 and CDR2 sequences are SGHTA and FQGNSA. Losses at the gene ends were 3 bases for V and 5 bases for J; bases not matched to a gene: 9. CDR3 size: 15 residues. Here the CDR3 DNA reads TGTGCCAGCAGCTTCGACCGGGACAGCCGATATGGCTACACCTTC. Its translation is CASSFDRDSRYGYTF. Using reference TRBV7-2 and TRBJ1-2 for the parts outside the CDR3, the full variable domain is GAGVSQSPSNKVTEKGKDVELRCDPISGHTALYWYRQSLGQGLEFLIYFQGNSAPDKSGLPSDRFSAERTGGSVSTLTIQRTQQEDSAVYLCASSFDRDSRYGYTFGSGTRLTVV.

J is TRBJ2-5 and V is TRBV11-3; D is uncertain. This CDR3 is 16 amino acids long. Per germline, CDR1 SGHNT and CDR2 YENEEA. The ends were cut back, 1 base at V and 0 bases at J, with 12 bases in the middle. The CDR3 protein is CASSLGVRAYQETQYF. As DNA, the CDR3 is TGTGCCAGCAGCTTAGGGGTCAGAGCGTACCAAGAGACCCAGTACTTC.

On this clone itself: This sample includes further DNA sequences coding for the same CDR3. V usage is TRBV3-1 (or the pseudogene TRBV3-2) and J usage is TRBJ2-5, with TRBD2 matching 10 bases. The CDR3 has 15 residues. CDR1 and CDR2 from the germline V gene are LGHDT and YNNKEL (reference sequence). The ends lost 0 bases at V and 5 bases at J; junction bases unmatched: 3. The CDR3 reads CASSQEAGGKETQYF. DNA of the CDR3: TGTGCCAGCAGCCAAGAAGCGGGGGGGAAGGAGACCCAGTACTTC.

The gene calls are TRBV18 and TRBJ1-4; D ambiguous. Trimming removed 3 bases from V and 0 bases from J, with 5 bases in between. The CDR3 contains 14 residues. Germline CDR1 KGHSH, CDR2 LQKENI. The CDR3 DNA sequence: TGTGCCAGCTCACCGTCGGCAACTAATGAAAAACTGTTTTTT. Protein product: CASSPSATNEKLFF.

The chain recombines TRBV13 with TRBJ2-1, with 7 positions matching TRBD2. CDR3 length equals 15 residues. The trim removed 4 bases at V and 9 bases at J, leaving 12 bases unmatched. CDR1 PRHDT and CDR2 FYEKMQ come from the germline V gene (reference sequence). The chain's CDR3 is CASSSPRGDLGEQFF. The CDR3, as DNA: TGTGCCAGCAGCTCCCCCCGGGGGGATTTGGGTGAGCAGTTCTTC.